This T cell receptor beta chain was sequenced for a study of blood T cell repertoires in COVID-19. Study-level background: From the United States, Italy and Spain came samples of acute and convalescent COVID-19. PBMCs, B-cell-depleted T cells, or T cells were the source of the cDNA or gDNA that made up the material.

Per the authors' pipeline: Estimation of nucleated cell counts was performed using reference gene primer amplification. The method was immunoSEQ multiplex PCR; TCRdb's version includes in-frame clones alone and lacks a portion of them. Clone size and V and J calls were adopted from that table, with D and trimming inferred from the DNA. The sample has about 78,000 clones; 90% are singletons. This clone has a single count. Trimming cost V 9 bases and J 1 base, with 9 bases left between them. In germline, CDR1 is ENHRY, CDR2 SYGVKD. This CDR3 is built from 12 residues. The sequence was obtained from a woman aged 45 to 65 in a cohort sampled during active COVID-19. The sequencing sample was made of peripheral blood. This chain connects TRBV10-3 to TRBJ2-5; D remains ambiguous. CDR3: CAMGELQETQYF. CDR3 DNA: TGTGCCATGGGCGAGCTCCAAGAGACCCAGTACTTC.